The sequence of this T cell receptor beta chain was determined in a study of PD-L1 blockade in urothelial cancer. Study-wide background: Males with urothelial cancer arising in the bladder constituted about 85% of the roughly 29 patients. Typically, measured as a median, blood samples had 140,000 or so T cells.

In each PCR, synthetic TCR analog templates were spiked in. Clones were read by immunoSEQ multiplex PCR, and TCRdb kept only the in-frame ones, dropping some. The sample gives tens of thousands of clones, 65% to 85% of which show up once; roughly 9% is in the top ten. The CDR3 has 16 amino acids. Germline assignment: CDR1 MDHEN and CDR2 SYDVKM. V lost 4 bases and J lost 5; bases outside the gene matches: 10. The time point denotes: pretreatment peripheral blood. Patient disease was locally advanced or metastatic urothelial carcinoma. Sequences were derived from PBMCs, sampled around atezolizumab (anti-PD-L1) treatment. The origin of this receptor is a woman aged 70 to 79 with urothelial cancer. V gene TRBV28 combines with J gene TRBJ2-1, with TRBD2 matching 8 bases. CDR3 residues: CASSSRLATTHNEQFF. The CDR3 region has the DNA TGTGCCAGCAGTTCCCGACTAGCGACCACTCACAATGAGCAGTTCTTC.